This T cell receptor beta chain was profiled in a study of OX40 agonist ivuxolimab in advanced cancers. A note on the overall study: Ivuxolimab was an agonistic, fully human IgG2 monoclonal antibody directed against OX40 (CD134), a costimulatory receptor. Intravenous ivuxolimab was administered to patients every 2 weeks at six dose levels: 0.01, 0.1, 0.3, 1.5, 3 and 10 mg/kg. Among the roughly 54 dose-escalation patients, around 19 had hepatocellular carcinoma, around 15 melanoma, 9 renal cell carcinoma and 9 head and neck cancer. The dose-escalation cohort was approximately 83% male with a mean age of about 58 years, ranging from roughly 20 to 85. Prior anti-PD-1, anti-PD-L1 or anti-CTLA-4 therapy was permitted, and checkpoint inhibitors had been received by approximately 39% of dose-escalation patients. Partial responses occurred in three dose-escalation patients: two with cutaneous melanoma and one with hepatocellular carcinoma. The purpose of peripheral TCRbeta sequencing was to test whether ivuxolimab changed TCR sequence diversity and led to clonal T-cell expansion. The paper covers the monotherapy dose-escalation part of the phase I ivuxolimab trial, which included N of about 56 patients. What the research found in general, with its limitations: Clonal expansion of both CD4+ and CD8+ blood T cells was observed from baseline to week 6 at doses 0.1 to 3.0 mg/kg. After ivuxolimab, expanded clones were on average more numerous among CD8+ T cells than among CD4+ T cells. Low levels of normalized T-cell clonal expansion were also seen in some patients who did not respond. Antigen specificity was not determined for the clonally expanded peripheral T cells. In the 0.1-3.0 mg/kg groups, partial responders had among the lowest normalized peripheral clonal expansion, particularly in CD8+ T cells.

In regard to this clone: Its antigen specificity is not known. Base qualities are not at hand, and no much larger clone is one base apart.

For sequencing of the TCRbeta CDR3 region, genomic DNA was extracted from the sorted cells. The immunoSEQ Assay was used for sequencing of TCRbeta CDR3 regions. The clones in this table, taken by TCRdb from immuneACCESS, are in-frame only. Not every clone is retained; where verified, under half of the shortfall comes from an unresolved V gene, and the cause of the rest is unknown. Present in this sample are about 61,000 clones, 65% to 90% of which were seen just once. Under 0.7% of the sample goes to the ten largest clones. The CDR1 and CDR2 encoded by the germline V gene are SGHTA and FQGNSA. The CDR3, from cysteine to phenylalanine, totals 13 residues. The retained sequence is limited to the CDR3, 39 bases, with the frame set at the first base. V lost 2 bases and J lost 3 bases; the stretch between them is 8 bases long. The trial excluded patients who had a history of autoimmune disease or were on systemic immunosuppression. Peripheral blood for TCR sequencing was collected from all dose cohorts at baseline, on cycle 4 day 1, and on cycle 7 day 1. Samples came from an open-label, multicenter, first-in-human phase I dose-escalation trial of ivuxolimab. Adults with locally advanced or metastatic head and neck squamous cell, hepatocellular, melanoma or renal cell carcinoma were enrolled in the trial. Before TCR sequencing, CD4+ T cells and CD8+ T cells from peripheral blood were sorted into separate populations.

The sequence derives from an adult with an advanced solid tumor such as melanoma, head and neck, liver or kidney cancer. The specimen comprised CD4+ or CD8+ T cells sorted from blood, sampled in a trial of the OX40 agonist ivuxolimab. The V and J segments used are TRBV7-2 and TRBJ2-7; no D gene can be assigned with confidence. The CDR3 here reads CASSLNGHYEQYF. The DNA sequence follows: TGTGCCAGCAGCTTAAACGGCCACTACGAGCAGTACTTC.